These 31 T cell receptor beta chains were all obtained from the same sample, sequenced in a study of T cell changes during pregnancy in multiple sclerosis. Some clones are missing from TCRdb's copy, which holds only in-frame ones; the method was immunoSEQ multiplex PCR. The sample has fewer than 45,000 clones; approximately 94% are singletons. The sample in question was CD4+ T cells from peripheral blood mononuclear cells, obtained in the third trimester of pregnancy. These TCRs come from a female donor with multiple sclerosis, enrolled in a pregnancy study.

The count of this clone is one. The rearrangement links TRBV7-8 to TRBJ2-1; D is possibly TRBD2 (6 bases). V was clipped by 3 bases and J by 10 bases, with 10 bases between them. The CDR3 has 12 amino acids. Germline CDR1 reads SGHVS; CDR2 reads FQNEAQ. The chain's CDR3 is CASSFIRGEQFF. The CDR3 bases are TGTGCCAGCAGCTTTATACGGGGGGAGCAGTTCTTC. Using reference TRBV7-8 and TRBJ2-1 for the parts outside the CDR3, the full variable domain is GAGVSQSPRYKVAKRGQDVALRCDPISGHVSLFWYQQALGQGPEFLTYFQNEAQLDKSGLPSDRFFAERPEGSVSTLKIQRTQQEDSAVYLCASSFIRGEQFFGPGTRLTVL.

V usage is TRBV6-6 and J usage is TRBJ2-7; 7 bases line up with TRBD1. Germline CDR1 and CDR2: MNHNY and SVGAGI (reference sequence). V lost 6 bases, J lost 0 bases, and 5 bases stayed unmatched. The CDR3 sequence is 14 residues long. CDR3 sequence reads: CASRGQLSSYEQYF. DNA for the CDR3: TGTGCCAGCAGGGGACAGTTATCCTCCTACGAGCAGTACTTC.

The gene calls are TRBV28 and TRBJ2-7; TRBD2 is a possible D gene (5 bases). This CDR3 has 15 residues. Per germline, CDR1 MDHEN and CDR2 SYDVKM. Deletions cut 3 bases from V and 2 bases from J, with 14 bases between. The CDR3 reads CASSFGSRETYEQYF. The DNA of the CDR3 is TGTGCCAGCAGTTTCGGGTCGAGGGAAACCTACGAGCAGTACTTC.

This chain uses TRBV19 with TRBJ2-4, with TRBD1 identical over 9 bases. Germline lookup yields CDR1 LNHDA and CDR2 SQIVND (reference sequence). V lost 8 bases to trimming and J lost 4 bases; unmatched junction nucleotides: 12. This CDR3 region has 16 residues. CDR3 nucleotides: TGTGCCAGTCGAGCTCAACAGGGGGCGTCGAAAAACATTCAGTACTTC. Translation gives CASRAQQGASKNIQYF.

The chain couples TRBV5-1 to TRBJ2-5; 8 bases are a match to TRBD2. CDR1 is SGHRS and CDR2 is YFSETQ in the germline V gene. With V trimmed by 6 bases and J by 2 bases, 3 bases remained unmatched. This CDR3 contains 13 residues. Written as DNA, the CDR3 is TGCGCCAGCACCTTAGCGGGGCAAGAGACCCAGTACTTC. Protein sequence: CASTLAGQETQYF.

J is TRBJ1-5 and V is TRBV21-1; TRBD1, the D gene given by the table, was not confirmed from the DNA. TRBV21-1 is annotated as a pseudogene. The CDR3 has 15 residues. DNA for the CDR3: TGTGCCAGCAGTCGGACAGGGGATAGCAATCAGCCCCAGCATTTT. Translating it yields CASSRTGDSNQPQHF.

CDR3 loop: CASSLLEGAPGNTIYF. DNA of the CDR3: TGTGCCAGCAGTTTATTGGAGGGCGCTCCTGGAAACACCATATATTTT. The rearrangement links TRBV27 to TRBJ1-3; D is unresolved. Per germline, CDR1 MNHEY and CDR2 SMNVEV (reference sequence). This CDR3 is 16 amino acids long. Trimming left V 1 base short and J 2 bases short, with 12 bases between.

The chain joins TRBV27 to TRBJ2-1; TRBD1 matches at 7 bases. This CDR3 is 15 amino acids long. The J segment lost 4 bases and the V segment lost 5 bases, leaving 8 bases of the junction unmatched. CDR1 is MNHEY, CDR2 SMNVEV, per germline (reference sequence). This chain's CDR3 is CASSPGQAEYNEQFF. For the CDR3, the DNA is TGTGCCAGCAGTCCAGGACAGGCTGAGTACAATGAGCAGTTCTTC.

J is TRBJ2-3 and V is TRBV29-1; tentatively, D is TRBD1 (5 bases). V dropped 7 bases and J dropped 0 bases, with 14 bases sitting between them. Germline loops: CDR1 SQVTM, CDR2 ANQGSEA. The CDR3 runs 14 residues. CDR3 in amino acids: CSGRQKTSTDTQYF. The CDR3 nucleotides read TGCAGCGGACGACAGAAAACTAGCACAGATACGCAGTATTTT.

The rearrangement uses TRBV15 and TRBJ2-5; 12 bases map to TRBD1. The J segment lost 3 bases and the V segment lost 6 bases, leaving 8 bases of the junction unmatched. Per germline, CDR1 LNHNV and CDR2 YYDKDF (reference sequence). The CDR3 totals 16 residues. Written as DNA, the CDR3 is TGTGCCACCAGTGTTTCGGGACAGGGGGCTGAAGAGACCCAGTACTTC. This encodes CATSVSGQGAEETQYF.

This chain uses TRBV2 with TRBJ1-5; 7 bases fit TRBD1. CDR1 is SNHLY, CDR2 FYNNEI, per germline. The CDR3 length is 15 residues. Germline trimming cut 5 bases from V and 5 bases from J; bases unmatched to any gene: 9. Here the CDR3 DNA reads TGTGCCAGCAGTCGTGACAGGGCCGGGGATCAGCCCCAGCATTTT. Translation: CASSRDRAGDQPQHF.

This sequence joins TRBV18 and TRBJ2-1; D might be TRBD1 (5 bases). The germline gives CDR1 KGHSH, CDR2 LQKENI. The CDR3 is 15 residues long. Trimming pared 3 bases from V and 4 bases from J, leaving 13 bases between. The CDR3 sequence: CASSPGLRSYNEQFF. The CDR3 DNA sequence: TGTGCCAGCTCACCGGGGCTGCGGTCTTACAATGAGCAGTTCTTC. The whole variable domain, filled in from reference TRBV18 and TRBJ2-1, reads NAGVMQNPRHLVRRRGQEARLRCSPMKGHSHVYWYRQLPEEGLKFMVYLQKENIIDESGMPKERFSAEFPKEGPSILRIQQVVRGDSAAYFCASSPGLRSYNEQFFGPGTRLTVL.

The CDR3 bases are TGTGCCAGCAGCCAAGATCCCGGTGTGAGCAATCAGCCCCAGCATTTT. This codes for CASSQDPGVSNQPQHF. The V and J genes are TRBV4-2 and TRBJ1-5; D not certain. The ends were cut back, 0 bases at V and 1 base at J, with 10 bases in the middle. This CDR3 is built from 16 residues. Germline V CDR1 and CDR2: LGHNA, YNFKEQ.

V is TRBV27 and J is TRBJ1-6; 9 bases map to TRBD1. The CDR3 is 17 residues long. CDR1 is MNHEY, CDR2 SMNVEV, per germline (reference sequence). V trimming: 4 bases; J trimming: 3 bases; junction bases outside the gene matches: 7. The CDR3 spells CASSSGQGGFYNSPLHF. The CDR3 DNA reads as TGTGCCAGCAGTTCGGGACAGGGAGGGTTCTATAATTCACCCCTCCACTTT.

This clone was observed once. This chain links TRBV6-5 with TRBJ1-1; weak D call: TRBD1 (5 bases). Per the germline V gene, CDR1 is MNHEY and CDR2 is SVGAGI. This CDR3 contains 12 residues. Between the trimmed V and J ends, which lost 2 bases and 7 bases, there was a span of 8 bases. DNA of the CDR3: TGTGCCAGCAGTTACCGGGGGGTTGAAGCTTTCTTT. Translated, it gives CASSYRGVEAFF.

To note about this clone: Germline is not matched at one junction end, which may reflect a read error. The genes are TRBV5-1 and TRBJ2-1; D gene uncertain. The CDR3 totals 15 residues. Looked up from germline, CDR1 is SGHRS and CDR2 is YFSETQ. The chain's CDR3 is CASSFLPKSYSEQFF. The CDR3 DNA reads TGCGCCAGCAGCTTTCTTCCGAAATCTTACAGTGAGCAGTTCTTC.

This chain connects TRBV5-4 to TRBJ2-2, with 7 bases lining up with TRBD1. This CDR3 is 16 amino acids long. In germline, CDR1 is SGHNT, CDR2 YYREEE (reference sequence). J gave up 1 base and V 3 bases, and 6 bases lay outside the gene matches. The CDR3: CASSSVSGGNTGELFF. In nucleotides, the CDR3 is TGTGCCAGCAGCTCGGTGTCAGGGGGGAACACCGGGGAGCTGTTTTTT. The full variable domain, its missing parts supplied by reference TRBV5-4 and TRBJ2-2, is ETGVTQSPTHLIKTRGQQVTLRCSSQSGHNTVSWYQQALGQGPQFIFQYYREEENGRGNFPPRFSGLQFPNYSSELNVNALELDDSALYLCASSSVSGGNTGELFFGEGSRLTVL.

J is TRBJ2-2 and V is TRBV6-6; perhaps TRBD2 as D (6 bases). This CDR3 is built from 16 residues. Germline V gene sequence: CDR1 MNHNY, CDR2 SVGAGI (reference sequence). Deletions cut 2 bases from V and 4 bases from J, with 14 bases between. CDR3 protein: CASSYGGSPPTGELFF. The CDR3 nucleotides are TGTGCCAGCAGTTACGGGGGGTCCCCCCCCACCGGGGAGCTGTTTTTT.

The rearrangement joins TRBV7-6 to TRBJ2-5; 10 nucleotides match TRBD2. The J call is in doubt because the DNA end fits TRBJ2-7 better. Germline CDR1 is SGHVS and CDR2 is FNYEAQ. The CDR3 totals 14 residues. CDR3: CASSPGLATTEQYF. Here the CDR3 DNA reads TGTGCCAGCAGCCCGGGACTAGCGACCACCGAGCAGTACTTC.

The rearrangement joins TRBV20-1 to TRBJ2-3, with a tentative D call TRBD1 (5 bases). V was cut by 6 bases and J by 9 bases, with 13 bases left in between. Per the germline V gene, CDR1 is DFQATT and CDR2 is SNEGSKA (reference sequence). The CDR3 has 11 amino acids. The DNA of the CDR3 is TGCAGTGCCGCCGACAGCTTGACGCAGTATTTT. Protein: CSAADSLTQYF.

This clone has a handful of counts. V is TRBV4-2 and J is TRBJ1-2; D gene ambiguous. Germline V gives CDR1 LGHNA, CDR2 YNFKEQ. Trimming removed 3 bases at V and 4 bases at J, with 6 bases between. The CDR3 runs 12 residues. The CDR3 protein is CASSQEGYGYTF. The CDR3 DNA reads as TGTGCCAGCAGCCAGGAGGGCTATGGCTACACCTTC.

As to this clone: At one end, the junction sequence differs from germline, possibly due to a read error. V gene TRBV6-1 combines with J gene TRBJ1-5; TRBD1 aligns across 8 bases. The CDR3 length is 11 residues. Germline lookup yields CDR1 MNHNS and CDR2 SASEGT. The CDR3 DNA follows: TGTGCCAGCAGAGAGGACAGGGCAAAGTATTTT. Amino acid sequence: CASREDRAKYF.

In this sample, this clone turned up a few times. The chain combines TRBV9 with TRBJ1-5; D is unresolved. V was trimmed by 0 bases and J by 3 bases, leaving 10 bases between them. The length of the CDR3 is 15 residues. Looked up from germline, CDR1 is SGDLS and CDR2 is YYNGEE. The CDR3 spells CASSVGGGLNQPQHF. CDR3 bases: TGTGCCAGCAGCGTAGGTGGAGGGCTCAATCAGCCCCAGCATTTT.

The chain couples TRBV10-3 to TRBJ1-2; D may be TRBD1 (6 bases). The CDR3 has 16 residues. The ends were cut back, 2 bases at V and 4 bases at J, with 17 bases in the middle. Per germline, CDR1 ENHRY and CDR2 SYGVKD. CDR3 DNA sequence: TGTGCCATCAGTGAGCGACAGGTTATATTTGCCTATGGCTACACCTTC. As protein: CAISERQVIFAYGYTF.

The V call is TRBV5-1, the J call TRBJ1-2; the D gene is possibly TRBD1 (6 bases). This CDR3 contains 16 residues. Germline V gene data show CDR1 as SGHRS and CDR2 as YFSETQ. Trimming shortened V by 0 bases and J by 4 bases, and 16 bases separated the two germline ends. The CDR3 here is CASSLGTPTGRYGYTF. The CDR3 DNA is TGCGCCAGCAGCTTGGGTACACCGACAGGCCGCTATGGCTACACCTTC.

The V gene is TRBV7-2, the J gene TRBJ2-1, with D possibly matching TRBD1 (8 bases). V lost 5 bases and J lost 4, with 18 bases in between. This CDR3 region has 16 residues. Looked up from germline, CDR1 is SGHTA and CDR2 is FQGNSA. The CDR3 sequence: CASSINRGGYYNEQFF. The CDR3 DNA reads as TGTGCCAGCAGCATAAACAGGGGGGGCTATTACAATGAGCAGTTCTTC.

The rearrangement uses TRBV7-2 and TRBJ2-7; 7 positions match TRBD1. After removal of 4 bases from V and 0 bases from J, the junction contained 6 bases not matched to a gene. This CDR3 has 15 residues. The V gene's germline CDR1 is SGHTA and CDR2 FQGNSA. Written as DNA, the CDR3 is TGTGCCAGCAGCTCCTCCGGGACAGTCTCCTACGAGCAGTACTTC. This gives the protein CASSSSGTVSYEQYF.

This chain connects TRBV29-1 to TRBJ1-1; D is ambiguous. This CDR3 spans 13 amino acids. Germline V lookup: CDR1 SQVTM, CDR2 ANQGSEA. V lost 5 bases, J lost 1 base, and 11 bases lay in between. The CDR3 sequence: CSVTGGRNTEAFF. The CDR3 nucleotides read TGCAGCGTTACCGGCGGCCGGAACACTGAAGCTTTCTTT.

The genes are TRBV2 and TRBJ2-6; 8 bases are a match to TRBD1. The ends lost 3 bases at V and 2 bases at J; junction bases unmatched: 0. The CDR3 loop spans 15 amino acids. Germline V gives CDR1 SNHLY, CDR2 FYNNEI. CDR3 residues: CASSETGAGANVLTF. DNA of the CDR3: TGTGCCAGCAGTGAGACAGGGGCTGGGGCCAACGTCCTGACTTTC.

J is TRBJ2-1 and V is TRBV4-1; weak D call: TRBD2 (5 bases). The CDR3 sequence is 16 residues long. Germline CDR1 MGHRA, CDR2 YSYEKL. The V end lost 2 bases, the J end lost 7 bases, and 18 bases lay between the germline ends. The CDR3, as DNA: TGCGCCAGCAGCCAAAACCCAGCGGTGACCGCAAATGAGCAGTTCTTC. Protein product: CASSQNPAVTANEQFF.

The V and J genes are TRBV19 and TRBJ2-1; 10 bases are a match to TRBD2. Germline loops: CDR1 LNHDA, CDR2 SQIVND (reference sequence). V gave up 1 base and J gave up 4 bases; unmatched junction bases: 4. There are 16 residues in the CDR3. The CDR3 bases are TGTGCCAGTAGTATAGCAGGACTAGCGGTATACAATGAGCAGTTCTTC. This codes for CASSIAGLAVYNEQFF.